This T cell receptor (beta chain) was profiled in a study of OX40 agonist ivuxolimab in advanced cancers. Germline V gene sequence: CDR1 SNHLY, CDR2 FYNNEI. There are 17 residues in the CDR3. Germline trimming cut 2 bases from V and 2 bases from J; bases unmatched to any gene: 11. Study conclusions and caveats: Average numbers of expanded clones were greater in CD8+ T cells than in CD4+.

This clone has a count of ten or more. Its target is not known. TCRdb's table, derived via immunoSEQ multiplex PCR, lists solely in-frame clones and lacks some. The sample holds roughly 63,000 clones, 85% to 90% seen once. The gene calls are TRBV2 and TRBJ2-7; 8 bases map to TRBD2. This sequence was found in an adult with an advanced solid tumor such as melanoma, head and neck, liver or kidney cancer. Source: CD4+ or CD8+ T cells sorted from blood, taken in a trial of the OX40 agonist ivuxolimab. CDR3 in amino acids: CASSEFPSGRSPYEQYF. The CDR3 bases are TGTGCCAGCAGTGAATTTCCCAGCGGGAGATCGCCCTACGAGCAGTACTTC.